The T cell receptor beta chain under discussion was sequenced for a study of tumor-infiltrating lymphocytes in localized non-small cell lung cancer. About the study: Some samples were collected after neoadjuvant chemotherapy; smokers, never-smokers and several histologies were included. Resected tumor was paired with non-adjacent uninvolved lung from the same patient.

Germline values: CDR1 SEHNR, CDR2 FQNEAQ (reference sequence). Trimming pared 2 bases from V and 4 bases from J, leaving 11 bases between. The length of the CDR3 is 14 residues. The table came from immunoSEQ multiplex PCR; TCRdb's copy has only in-frame clones and leaves some out. The data hold approximately 8,000 clones, with around 77% observed a single time. Findings of the study overall: Compared with uninvolved lung, tumors showed higher T cell infiltration by TCRbeta sequencing. IM1 and IM2 tumors showed no difference in T-cell fraction.

Concerning this clone: Antigen specificity is unknown.

The sample comprised uninvolved lung tissue not adjacent to the tumor. The chain recombines TRBV7-9 with TRBJ1-1; no clear D. This TCR came from a human donor with non-small cell lung cancer. CDR3 in amino acids: CASSLYGVGTEAFF. The CDR3 DNA reads as TGTGCCAGCAGCTTATATGGGGTCGGCACTGAAGCTTTCTTT.